This paragraph reports one T cell receptor (beta chain). V lost 8 bases to trimming and J lost 1 base, with 11 bases between them. The CDR3 length is 13 residues. CDR1 and CDR2 (germline): LNHDA, SQIVND (reference sequence). This entry is derived from a study of blood T cell repertoires in COVID-19. The repertoire was sequenced with immunoSEQ multiplex PCR; TCRdb's copy has only in-frame clones and lacks some. Altogether about 80,000 clones are present, around 76% being singletons, with the ten largest covering approximately 16%. The receptor was derived from a human donor in a cohort sampled during active COVID-19. Source material: peripheral blood. The V gene is TRBV19, the J gene TRBJ1-1; D is uncertain. The DNA of the CDR3 is TGTGCCAGTGGCCGCCAGCGGAACACTGAAGCTTTCTTT. Its translation: CASGRQRNTEAFF. The complete variable domain, with remaining parts taken from reference TRBV19 and TRBJ1-1, reads DGGITQSPKYLFRKEGQNVTLSCEQNLNHDAMYWYRQDPGQGLRLIYYSQIVNDFQKGDIAEGYSVSREKKESFPLTVTSAQKNPTAFYLCASGRQRNTEAFFGQGTRLTVV.